This TCR beta chain came from a study of shared clonotypes between healthy human individuals. CDR3 length equals 14 residues. V gave up 7 bases and J gave up 1 base, with 14 bases separating them. Per the germline V gene, CDR1 is SQVTM and CDR2 is ANQGSEA. TCRdb keeps only in-frame clones here, not all; method: immunoSEQ multiplex PCR. The sample carries some 530,000 clones, roughly 80% recorded once. This clone appeared a few times. The source material was PBMCs. The rearrangement uses TRBV29-1 and TRBJ2-4; D is perhaps TRBD1 (6 bases). This sequence was found in a woman in her thirties or forties in good health. Some clones in this sample may be carry-over from other donors' samples. In DNA form, the CDR3 reads TGCAGCGCCGCGTCAGGGGTTGCCAAAAACATTCAGTACTTC. Its translation: CSAASGVAKNIQYF. Based on the CDR3 plus reference TRBV29-1 and TRBJ2-4, the full variable domain is SAVISQKPSRDICQRGTSLTIQCQVDSQVTMMFWYRQQPGQSLTLIATANQGSEATYESGFVIDKFPISRPNLTFSTLTVSNMSPEDSSIYLCSAASGVAKNIQYFGAGTRLSVL.